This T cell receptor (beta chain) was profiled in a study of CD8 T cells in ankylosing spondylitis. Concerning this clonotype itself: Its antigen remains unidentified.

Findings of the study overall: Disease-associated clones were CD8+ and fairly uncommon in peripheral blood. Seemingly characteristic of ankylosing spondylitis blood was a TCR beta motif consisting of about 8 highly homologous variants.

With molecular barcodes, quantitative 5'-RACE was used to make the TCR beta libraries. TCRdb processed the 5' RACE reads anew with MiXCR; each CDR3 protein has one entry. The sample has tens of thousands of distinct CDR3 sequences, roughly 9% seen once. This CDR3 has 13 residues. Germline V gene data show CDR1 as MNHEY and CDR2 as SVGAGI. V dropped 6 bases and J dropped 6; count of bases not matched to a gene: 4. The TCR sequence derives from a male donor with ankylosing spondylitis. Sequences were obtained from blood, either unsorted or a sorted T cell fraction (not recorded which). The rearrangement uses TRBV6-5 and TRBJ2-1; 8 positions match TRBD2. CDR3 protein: CASRLAGTNEQFF. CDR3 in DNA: TGTGCCAGCAGGTTAGCGGGAACCAATGAGCAGTTCTTC.